This record covers a single T cell receptor beta chain. Its antigen is unidentified. The sample comes from a study of shared clonotypes between healthy human individuals. General study results and limits: Estimated richness values were generally larger in naive subsets than in memory subsets. Blood was the sole source, and tissue repertoires probably differ.

Germline CDR1 is MDHEN and CDR2 is SYDVKM. The CDR3 runs 19 residues. V lost 5 bases and J lost 6; bases outside the gene matches: 16. It was at deep level that the assay was run. Sequencing was performed with immunoSEQ multiplex PCR; in TCRdb, only in-frame clones are kept and a portion is missing. The sample has 550,000 to 700,000 clones, around 73% seen once. The sequence came from a woman in her 30s in good health. The sequenced sample was memory CD4+ T cells sorted from blood. As for subset: CD45RA-negative fraction. The genes are TRBV28 and TRBJ2-1; 13 bases align to TRBD2. Written as DNA, the CDR3 is TGTGCCAGCAGTCTAACCTTGACTAGCGGGAGGTGGGCTGTCAATGAGCAGTTCTTC. Translated: CASSLTLTSGRWAVNEQFF.